What follows describes a single TCR beta chain. Original handling: Amplified reference gene primers provided the basis for estimating nucleated cell counts. Data came from immunoSEQ multiplex PCR; TCRdb stores just in-frame clones and leaves some out. V, J and clone size derive from that table, while D and trimming were established from the DNA sequence. The data contain tens of thousands of clones, approximately 84% of them singletons. Germline-derived CDR1 and CDR2 are SGHNT and YYREEE (reference sequence). Trimming took 3 bases from V and 0 from J; bases not matched to a gene: 4. The CDR3 sequence is 16 residues long. This entry comes from a study of blood T cell repertoires in COVID-19. Study-level information: COVID-19 samples from acute and convalescent phases originated in the United States, Italy and Spain. The cDNA or gDNA used as material had been derived from T cells, B-cell-depleted T cells, or PBMCs.

The source material was peripheral blood. The clonotype comes from a man aged 65-85 years with acute or convalescent COVID-19. J is TRBJ2-5 and V is TRBV5-4; 11 bases are a match to TRBD1. CDR3 loop: CASSWGTGGNQETQYF. The DNA of the CDR3 is TGTGCCAGCAGCTGGGGGACAGGGGGAAACCAAGAGACCCAGTACTTC.